This TCR beta chain was sequenced in a study of T cell responses to AZD1222 COVID-19 vaccine. Background on the study: Second doses that came at about 4 or about 12 weeks were put together. Study outcomes and limitations: Two AZD1222 administrations were followed by greater Spike-specific TCR breadth and depth. Mostly white British, mostly female donors; authors suggested clonal diversity may be underestimated.

Details on this clone: The antigen remains unidentified.

The V and J ends lost 6 bases and 7 bases respectively, with 13 bases between them. Germline V gene sequence: CDR1 WSHSY, CDR2 SAAADI. CDR3 length: 14 residues. The table came from immunoSEQ multiplex PCR; TCRdb's copy has only in-frame clones and leaves some out. The table includes just over 60,000 clones, 76% detected once. This chain connects TRBV10-2 to TRBJ1-6, with D perhaps TRBD1 (5 bases). This sample comprised peripheral blood, obtained on day 0 of AZD1222 vaccination. The TCR originated in an adult in good health. CDR3 sequence reads: CASSLDSTNSPLHF. Here the CDR3 DNA reads TGCGCCAGCAGCTTAGACAGCACAAATTCACCCCTCCACTTT.